These T cell receptor beta chains were read from a single sample in a study of T cells in Graves' hyperthyroidism and ophthalmopathy. TCRdb re-called the multiplex PCR reads through MiXCR, storing one row per CDR3 protein. The profile shows under 400,000 distinct CDR3 sequences, 15% to 20% of them singletons. Sequencing was performed on blood. The origin of the receptors is a woman aged 40 to 55 with Graves' ophthalmopathy. Each CDR3 is given with its conserved first and last residue. The order of the fields is V gene, D gene, clone size, J gene, CDR3 protein, CDR3 DNA. D genes are given only for firm matches. Some rows have no size entry. The others give once, few or many, or a class for an expanded clone.

>TRBV5-1|TRBD1|many|TRBJ1-2
CASSSQDRGAYGYTF
TGCGCCAGCAGCTCCCAGGACAGGGGGGCGTATGGCTACACCTTC
>TRBV7-2|TRBD2|many|TRBJ2-5
CASSFRTSGRVGTQYF
TGTGCCAGCAGCTTCCGGACTAGCGGGAGGGTGGGGACCCAGTACTTC
>TRBV27|TRBD2|many|TRBJ2-7
CASSPNLAAGSYEQYF
TGTGCCAGCAGCCCCAATCTAGCGGCTGGGTCTTACGAGCAGTACTTC
>TRBV7-2|TRBD1|many|TRBJ2-2
CASSLGQGVDGELFF
TGTGCCAGCAGCCTGGGACAGGGAGTCGACGGGGAGCTGTTTTTT
>TRBV6-5|TRBD1|many|TRBJ2-5
CASSYRGQGLPERETQYF
TGTGCCAGCAGTTACCGGGGACAGGGGTTACCTGAGAGAGAGACCCAGTACTTC
>TRBV6-2/TRBV6-3|NA|many|TRBJ2-5
CASSYPETQYF
TGTGCCAGCAGTTACCCAGAGACCCAGTACTTC
>TRBV7-9|NA|many|TRBJ2-7
CASSFTEGSGEQYF
TGTGCCAGCAGCTTCACGGAAGGCTCGGGAGAGCAGTACTTC
>TRBV12-3/TRBV12-4|NA|many|TRBJ1-2
CASSPSTSYGYTF
TGTGCCAGCAGTCCCTCCACGTCCTACGGCTACACCTTC
>TRBV6-5|NA|many|TRBJ1-1
CASSYVGGGTEAFF
TGTGCCAGCAGTTACGTGGGGGGGGGCACTGAAGCTTTCTTT
>TRBV12-5|NA|NA|TRBJ2-7
CASGLPAAEQYF
TGTGCTAGTGGTCTCCCAGCTGCCGAGCAGTACTTC
>TRBV29-1|NA|many|TRBJ2-2
CSVLRGTNTGELFF
TGCAGCGTCCTAAGGGGGACGAACACCGGGGAGCTGTTTTTT
>TRBV12-3/TRBV12-4|TRBD1|few|TRBJ1-1
CASSSKQGANTEAFF
TGTGCCAGCAGTTCCAAGCAGGGGGCGAACACTGAAGCTTTCTTT
>TRBV28|TRBD2|many|TRBJ2-2
CASSVGAGEGNTGELFF
TGTGCCAGCAGTGTCGGGGCGGGAGAAGGGAACACCGGGGAGCTGTTTTTT
>TRBV7-9|NA|few|TRBJ1-1
CASSRRAGLNTEAFF
TGTGCCAGCAGTAGGCGGGCGGGACTGAACACTGAAGCTTTCTTT
>TRBV30|TRBD2|NA|TRBJ2-2
CAWRRSGTSGVTGELFF
TGTGCCTGGAGGCGCTCGGGGACTAGCGGGGTCACCGGGGAGCTGTTTTTT
>TRBV5-1|NA|NA|TRBJ2-7
CASSQDQPYEQSF
TGCGCCAGCAGTCAGGACCAACCCTACGAGCAGTCCTTC
>TRBV19|NA|NA|TRBJ2-3
CASSAGFTDTQYF
TGTGCCAGTAGTGCGGGTTTCACAGATACGCAGTATTTT
>TRBV27|NA|many|TRBJ1-5
CASSPTGGLSSQPQHF
TGTGCCAGCAGTCCCACGGGGGGGCTCAGTTCTCAGCCCCAGCATTTT
>TRBV18|NA|few|TRBJ2-2
CASSPLQGNTGELFF
TGTGCCAGCTCACCACTTCAGGGGAACACCGGGGAGCTGTTTTTT